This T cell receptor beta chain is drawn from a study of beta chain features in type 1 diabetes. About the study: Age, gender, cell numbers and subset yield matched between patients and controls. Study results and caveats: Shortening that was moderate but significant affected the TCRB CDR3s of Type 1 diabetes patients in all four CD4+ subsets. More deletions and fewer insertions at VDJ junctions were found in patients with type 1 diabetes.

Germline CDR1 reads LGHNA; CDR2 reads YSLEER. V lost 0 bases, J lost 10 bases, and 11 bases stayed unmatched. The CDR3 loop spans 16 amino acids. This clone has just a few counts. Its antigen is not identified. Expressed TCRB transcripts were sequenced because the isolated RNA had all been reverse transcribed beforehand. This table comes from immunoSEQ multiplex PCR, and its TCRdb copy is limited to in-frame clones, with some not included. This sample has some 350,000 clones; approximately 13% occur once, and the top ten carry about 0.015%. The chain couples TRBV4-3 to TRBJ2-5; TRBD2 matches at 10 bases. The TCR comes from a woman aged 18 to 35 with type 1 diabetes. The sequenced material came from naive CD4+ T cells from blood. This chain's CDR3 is CASSQERAGGRGDQYF. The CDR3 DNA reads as TGCGCCAGCAGCCAAGAAAGAGCGGGAGGGCGGGGGGACCAGTACTTC.